These 9 T cell receptor beta chains were sequenced from one sample in a study of graft-versus-host responses after intestinal transplantation. Data came from immunoSEQ multiplex PCR; TCRdb stores just in-frame clones and leaves some out. The sample includes around 5,000 clones, 25% to 30% of them seen just once. The source was alloreactive CD4+ T cells from a mixed lymphocyte reaction culture, collected before transplantation. Subset: CFSE-low proliferating T cells sorted from approximately six-day pre-transplant mixed lymphocyte reaction (GvH or HvG direction). The receptors derive from a human patient who was an organ donor for intestinal transplantation.

In its sample, this clone is medium-sized. The chain employs TRBV28 and TRBJ2-1, with 7 bases fitting TRBD2. This CDR3 contains 15 residues. Germline V gene lookup returns CDR1 MDHEN and CDR2 SYDVKM. J lost 3 bases, V lost 3 bases, and 5 bases had no gene match. As DNA, the CDR3 is TGTGCCAGCAGTTTGTGGGGGACTATCTACAATGAGCAGTTCTTC. Translation gives CASSLWGTIYNEQFF. The complete variable domain, with remaining parts taken from reference TRBV28 and TRBJ2-1, reads DVKVTQSSRYLVKRTGEKVFLECVQDMDHENMFWYRQDPGLGLRLIYFSYDVKMKEKGDIPEGYSVSREKKERFSLILESASTNQTSMYLCASSLWGTIYNEQFFGPGTRLTVL.

In this sample, this clone turned up a few times. The gene calls are TRBV12-5 and TRBJ2-5; the D is unclear. This CDR3 is 12 amino acids long. The V and J ends lost 2 bases and 8 bases respectively, with 9 bases between them. The V gene's germline CDR1 is LGHNT and CDR2 FRNRAP. The CDR3: CASGLFALTQYF. In DNA form, the CDR3 reads TGTGCTAGTGGTTTGTTTGCCCTAACCCAGTACTTC.

The J gene is TRBJ1-2, the V gene TRBV6-1; TRBD1 matches 9 bases. Unmatched junction bases numbered 2, after V lost 6 bases and J lost 0 bases. The length of the CDR3 is 14 residues. Germline V gene lookup returns CDR1 MNHNS and CDR2 SASEGT. The chain's CDR3 is CASSRDRANYGYTF. In DNA form, the CDR3 reads TGTGCCAGCAGCCGGGACAGGGCTAACTATGGCTACACCTTC.

This clone is medium-sized. The genes are TRBV19 and TRBJ2-1; D is unclear. Germline CDR1 and CDR2: LNHDA and SQIVND (reference sequence). The CDR3 runs 14 residues. V was trimmed by 3 bases and J by 4 bases, leaving 10 bases between them. This chain's CDR3 is CASSMVQNYNEQFF. In nucleotides, the CDR3 is TGTGCCAGTAGTATGGTACAGAATTACAATGAGCAGTTCTTC. The variable domain in full, completed from reference TRBV19 and TRBJ2-1, reads DGGITQSPKYLFRKEGQNVTLSCEQNLNHDAMYWYRQDPGQGLRLIYYSQIVNDFQKGDIAEGYSVSREKKESFPLTVTSAQKNPTAFYLCASSMVQNYNEQFFGPGTRLTVL.

In its sample, this clone was seen a few times. The chain has TRBV7-8 and TRBJ1-2, with D possibly being TRBD1 (5 bases). The germline V gene has CDR1 SGHVS and CDR2 FQNEAQ. The V gene lost 5 bases and the J gene lost 2 bases, with 9 bases spanning the gap. The CDR3 contains 13 residues. CDR3 coding DNA: TGTGCCAGCAGCAGGGGCCCAAACTATGGCTACACCTTC. This sequence encodes CASSRGPNYGYTF.

This clone is termed medium-sized. V is TRBV6-5 and J is TRBJ1-1; TRBD1 matches at 9 bases. V shed 5 bases, J shed 6 bases, and the junction held 1 base outside the gene matches. CDR3 size: 12 residues. Germline CDR1 MNHEY, CDR2 SVGAGI. The CDR3 here is CASSRTGAEAFF. DNA of the CDR3: TGTGCCAGCAGTCGGACAGGGGCTGAAGCTTTCTTT.

This clone was counted only a few times. The J gene is TRBJ1-5, the V gene TRBV27; 7 nucleotides line up with TRBD1. This CDR3 has 15 amino acids. V lost 0 bases and J lost 1; bases outside the gene matches: 0. Germline CDR1 MNHEY, CDR2 SMNVEV (reference sequence). The CDR3 coding sequence is TGTGCCAGCAGTTTATCAGGGGGCAGCAATCAGCCCCAGCATTTT. This sequence encodes CASSLSGGSNQPQHF.

The chain recombines TRBV7-2 with TRBJ2-3; 11 positions agree with TRBD2. The germline V gene has CDR1 SGHTA and CDR2 FQGNSA. V dropped 2 bases and J dropped 0; count of bases not matched to a gene: 1. This CDR3 spans 16 amino acids. DNA of the CDR3: TGTGCCAGCAGCTTACTAGCGGGAGGAAGCACAGATACGCAGTATTTT. Its translation: CASSLLAGGSTDTQYF.

J is TRBJ2-3 and V is TRBV29-1; 10 bases match TRBD2. The CDR3 runs 13 residues. V shed 4 bases, J shed 11 bases, and the junction held 9 bases outside the gene matches. Germline CDR1 reads SQVTM; CDR2 reads ANQGSEA. The CDR3 nucleotides read TGCAGCGTTGTTTGGCTAGCGGGAGTTGGGCAGTATTTT. Its translation: CSVVWLAGVGQYF.